The source of this TCR beta chain is a study of radiotherapy plus CTLA-4 blockade in lung cancer. Study-wide results and limits: Tumor-derived TCR clones expanded in blood after radiotherapy plus ipilimumab.

TCRdb's table, derived via immunoSEQ multiplex PCR, lists solely in-frame clones and lacks some. The repertoire includes about 67,000 clones, roughly three quarters of them detected once, and more than 15% sits in the top ten. The CDR3 sequence is 14 residues long. V trimming: 4 bases; J trimming: 8 bases; junction bases outside the gene matches: 8. CDR1 is SEHNR, CDR2 FQNEAQ, per germline (reference sequence). A word on this clone: The target antigen is unknown.

The chain links TRBV7-9 to TRBJ2-1; 7 nucleotides line up with TRBD2. The sample in question was peripheral blood, obtained from a patient treated with radiotherapy plus ipilimumab. The TCR comes from a human donor with non-small cell lung cancer whose response to radiotherapy plus ipilimumab could not be evaluated. Some clones in this sample may be carry-over from other donors' samples. The CDR3 region is CASSSAGVIDEQFF. CDR3 bases: TGTGCCAGCAGCTCGGCGGGGGTTATCGATGAGCAGTTCTTC.